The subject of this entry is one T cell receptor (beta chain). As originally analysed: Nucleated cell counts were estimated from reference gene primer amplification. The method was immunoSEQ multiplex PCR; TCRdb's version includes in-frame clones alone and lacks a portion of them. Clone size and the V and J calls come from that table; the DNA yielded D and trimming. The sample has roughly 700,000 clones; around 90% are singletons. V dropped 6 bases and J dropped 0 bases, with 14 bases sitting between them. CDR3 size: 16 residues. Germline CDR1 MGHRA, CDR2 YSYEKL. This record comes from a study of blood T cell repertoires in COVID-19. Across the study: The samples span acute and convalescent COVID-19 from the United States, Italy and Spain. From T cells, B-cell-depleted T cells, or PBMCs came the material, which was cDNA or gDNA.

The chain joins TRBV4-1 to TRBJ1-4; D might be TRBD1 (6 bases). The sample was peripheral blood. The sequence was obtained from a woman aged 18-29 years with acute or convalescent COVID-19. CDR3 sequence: CASSRGQTATNEKLFF. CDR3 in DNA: TGCGCCAGCAGTAGAGGACAGACTGCAACTAATGAAAAACTGTTTTTT.